The entry that follows covers one TCR beta chain sequence. Its antigen is still unknown. No base quality values were provided; no much bigger clone lies one nucleotide off. CDR1 and CDR2, per the germline V gene, are SGHVS and FNYEAQ. The germline ends are 11 bases apart after V is trimmed by 7 bases and J by 5 bases. The CDR3 holds 12 amino acids from the cysteine to the phenylalanine. The entry retains the CDR3 DNA only, 36 bases that are in frame from base 1. Using the deep immunoSEQ assay, multiplex PCR amplified TCR CDR3 regions from genomic DNA. Genomic DNA extracted from each cell subset was distributed evenly over all wells of several immunoSEQ 96-well plates, and each plate served as one replicate. For sorted subsets, each replicate PCR was loaded with about 200 ng genomic DNA, equivalent to some 27,000 T cell genomes. The purified libraries were quantified using a Qubit 3.0 fluorometer, sized with a Bioanalyzer 2100, and then quantified again using the KAPA Library Quantification kit. Every immunoSEQ 96-well plate was sequenced on a dedicated single-read 150-cycle Illumina NextSeq 550 flow cell. The authors' analysis ran thus. Because the immunoSEQ output included only junctional sequences and no quality scores, the filtering could not be the same as the filtering used for full-length reads. Sequences were annotated with PyIR, a Python wrapper for IgBLAST v1.9, and V/J genes and CDR3 were assigned using IMGT germline references. Any read was removed if the V/J assignment was weak (E-value above 1e-6), the CDR3 was missing, or the read contained stop codons, out-of-frame junctions, or ambiguous translated residues. V3J clonotypes were defined by identical inferred V gene, J gene, and CDR3 amino acid sequence. The percentage overlap between two repertoires was calculated by dividing the number of shared unique clonotypes by the size of the smaller repertoire. Repertoire richness was assessed with RTK rarefaction, the Chao1 estimator, and Recon v2.1 estimates of unobserved clonotypes. Generation probabilities for all TCRbeta clonotypes obtained by the gDNA method from a handful of donors were computed using OLGA. TCRdb's version of the immuneACCESS table is confined to in-frame rearrangements and falls short of the full clone set. An unresolved V gene accounts for under half of the shortfall where checked; the remainder is of unknown origin. V and J calls and clone size are those listed in that table; D and trimming were worked out from the DNA. The sample table holds more than 400,000 clones, of which 95% to 96% were seen once. The ten largest account for about 0.064% of the sample.

These data are taken from a study of shared clonotypes between healthy human individuals (dated by TCRdb to about 2020). Some background on the complete study: Three men and two women, aged 18 to 49 years, made up the cohort. For each donor, CD4 naive and CD4 memory were each given three plates, CD8 naive was given two plates, and CD8 memory was given one plate. The study deeply sequenced blood TCR repertoires of about five healthy adults to estimate repertoire size and the extent of clonotype sharing between individuals. To increase sequencing depth and limit assay-specific biases, different laboratories used diverse techniques to prepare libraries and sequence TCR repertoires. Leukapheresis yielded between about 0.8 and 8.9 billion PBMCs per donor.

Donors were healthy HIV-negative adults with no recently reported acute infections or vaccinations. All donors were Caucasian adults living in Nashville, Tennessee, USA. CD4+ T cells were enriched through magnetic negative selection, after which naive cells were positively selected on CD45RA and the remaining negative fraction served as the memory subset. After blood collection by leukapheresis, PBMCs were isolated using Ficoll-Histopaque density gradient centrifugation and then cryopreserved in the vapor phase of liquid nitrogen. Purity and quantity of every magnetically sorted T cell population were checked by analytical flow cytometry. From each sorted fraction, genomic DNA was isolated and quantified by UV absorbance on a Nanodrop 2000c. Broader findings and caveats from the paper: The genetic and exposure-history diversity represented was limited by the small number of donors. Even with the large sequencing depth, rarefaction of the sorted-subset datasets indicated that sequencing was incomplete. Clonotypes shared by all four sorted-subset donors showed higher generation probabilities than non-shared clonotypes. Larger estimated clonotype richness was generally found for naive subsets than for memory subsets. Sampling was restricted to blood, and TCR repertoires in tissues likely differ from the TCR repertoires found in blood. Based on pairwise subsampling, the degree of clonotype sharing among donors was expected to be affected by sequencing depth. When several donors were compared, the shared fraction of clonotypes was roughly 4.8% for naive CD4, roughly 3.3% for naive CD8, roughly 2.3% for memory CD4, and around 0.37% for memory CD8.

This sequence was found in a woman aged 25 to 45 in good health. The rearranged segments are TRBV7-6 and TRBJ2-5, with no confidently assigned D gene. Sequenced input: naive CD4+ T cells sorted from blood. The sample's cell subset or site, from its label and the paper: CD45RA+ positively selected. The sequenced DNA: TGTGCCAGCATGACCAGCGAGGAGACCCAGTACTTC. Translated, it reads CASMTSEETQYF.